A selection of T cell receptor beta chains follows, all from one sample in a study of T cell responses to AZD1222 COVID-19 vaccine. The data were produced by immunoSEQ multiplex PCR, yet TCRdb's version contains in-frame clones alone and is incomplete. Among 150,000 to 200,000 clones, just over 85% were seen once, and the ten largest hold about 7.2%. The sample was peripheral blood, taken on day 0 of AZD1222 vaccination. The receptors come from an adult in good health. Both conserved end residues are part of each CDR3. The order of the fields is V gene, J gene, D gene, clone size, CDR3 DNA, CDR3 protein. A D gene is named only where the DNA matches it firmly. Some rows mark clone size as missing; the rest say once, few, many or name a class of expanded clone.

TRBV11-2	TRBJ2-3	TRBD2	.	TGTGCCAGCAGCTTGGGACTAGCGGGGGGGTTCACAGATACGCAGTATTTT	CASSLGLAGGFTDTQYF
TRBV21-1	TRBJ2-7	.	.	TGTGCCAGCAGCATCACCCCGACCTACGAGCAGTACTTC	CASSITPTYEQYF
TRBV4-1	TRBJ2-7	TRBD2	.	TGCGCCAGCAACGGGGAGGGTGAGAGGGCCTACGAGCAGTACTTC	CASNGEGERAYEQYF
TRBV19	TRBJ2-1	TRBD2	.	TGTGCCAGTATTCATAGCGGGGCCTCCTACAATGAGCAGTTCTTC	CASIHSGASYNEQFF
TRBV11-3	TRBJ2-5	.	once	TGTGCCAGCAGCTTAGGGCAGGTAGGGGCAAAAGAGACCCAGTACTTC	CASSLGQVGAKETQYF
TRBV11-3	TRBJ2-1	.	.	TGTGCCAGCAGCTTCACGTACAATGAGCAGTTCTTC	CASSFTYNEQFF
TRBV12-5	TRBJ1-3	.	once	TGTGCAGAAGACAGAGGAAACACCATATATTTT	CAEDRGNTIYF
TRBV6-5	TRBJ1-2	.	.	TGTGCCAGCAGTTACTCGCGCCTCTATGGCTACACCTTC	CASSYSRLYGYTF
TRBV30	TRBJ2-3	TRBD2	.	TGTGCCTGGAGTGTAGGCTGGACTAGCGGGGGGACAGATACGCAGTATTTT	CAWSVGWTSGGTDTQYF
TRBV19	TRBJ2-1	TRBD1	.	TGTGCCAGTAGTATAGGGACAGGGCTTAATGAGCAGTTCTTC	CASSIGTGLNEQFF
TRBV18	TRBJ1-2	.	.	TGTGCCAGCTCACCAATAGAACAGGCTCTCTATGGCTACACCTTC	CASSPIEQALYGYTF
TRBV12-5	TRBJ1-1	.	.	TGTGCTAGTGGTTTGGACAGAGCCACTGAAGCTTTCTTT	CASGLDRATEAFF
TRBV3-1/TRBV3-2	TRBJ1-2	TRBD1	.	TGTGCCAGCAGCCAAGACCTTCTGACAGGGTTAGGCTACACCTTC	CASSQDLLTGLGYTF
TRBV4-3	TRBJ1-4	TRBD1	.	TGCGCCAGCAGCCAAGAAGGACAGGGTGGGGAAAAACTGTTTTTT	CASSQEGQGGEKLFF
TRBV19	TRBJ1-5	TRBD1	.	TGTGCCAGTAGTATAGCCTCAGGGGGCGACCTAAATTTT	CASSIASGGDLNF
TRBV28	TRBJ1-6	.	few	TGTGCCAGCAAAACAGATGACGGAGTTAGCTCCTATAATTCACCCCTCCACTTT	CASKTDDGVSSYNSPLHF
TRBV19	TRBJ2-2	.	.	TGTGCCAGTTGTCGAGGGAACACCGGGGAGCTGTTTTTT	CASCRGNTGELFF
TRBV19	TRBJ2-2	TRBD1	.	TGTGCCAGTAGTATACAGGGGGCCGTCGGGGAGCTGTTTTTT	CASSIQGAVGELFF
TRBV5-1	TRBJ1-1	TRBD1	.	TGCGCCAGCAGCAAGACAGGGGCCACTGAAGCTTTCTTT	CASSKTGATEAFF
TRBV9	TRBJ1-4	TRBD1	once	TGTGCCAGCAGCGCCTCCGGGACAGCTGAAAAACTGTTTTTT	CASSASGTAEKLFF
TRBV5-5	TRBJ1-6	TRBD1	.	TGTGCCAGCAGCCCAGGGGGGAGCTCCTATAATTCACCCCTCCACTTT	CASSPGGSSYNSPLHF
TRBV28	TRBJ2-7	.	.	TGTGCCACTATTTCTAACAGCCTCACCTACGAGCAGTACTTC	CATISNSLTYEQYF
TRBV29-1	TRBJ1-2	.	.	TGCAGCGTTGGGGTTCGCTATGGCTACACCTTC	CSVGVRYGYTF
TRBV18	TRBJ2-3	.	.	TGTGCCAGCTCACCGGTCTCAAGCCCAACCTCAGATACGCAGTATTTT	CASSPVSSPTSDTQYF
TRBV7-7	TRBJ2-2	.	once	TGTGCCAGCAGCTTAGGCCCTTACCCCCAGGGGAACACCGGGGAGCTGTTTTTT	CASSLGPYPQGNTGELFF
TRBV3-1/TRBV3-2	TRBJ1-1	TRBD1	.	TGTGCCAGCAGCCAAACGACAGGGGTTACTGAAGCTTTCTTT	CASSQTTGVTEAFF
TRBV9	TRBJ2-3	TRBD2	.	TGTGCCAGCAGCGTAGTTGGTACTAGCGGTAGCACAGATACGCAGTATTTT	CASSVVGTSGSTDTQYF
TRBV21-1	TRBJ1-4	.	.	TGTGCCAGCAGCAAAGCCGACACCGCAACTAATGAAAAACTGTTTTTT	CASSKADTATNEKLFF
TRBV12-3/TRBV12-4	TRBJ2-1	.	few	TGTGCCAGCAGGCCCAGGGGAGATGAGCAGTTCTTC	CASRPRGDEQFF
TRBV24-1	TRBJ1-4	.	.	TGTGCCACCAGTGATCCGGGGGGCCCTAATGAAAAACTGTTTTTT	CATSDPGGPNEKLFF
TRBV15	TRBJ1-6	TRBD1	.	TGTGCCACCAGCAGAGATAGAGCGGACAGGAATTCACCCCTCCACTTT	CATSRDRADRNSPLHF
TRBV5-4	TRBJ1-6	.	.	TGTGCCAGCAGCTCAGGGAATTCACCCCTCCACTTT	CASSSGNSPLHF
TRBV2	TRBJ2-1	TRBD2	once	TGTGCCAGCAGTGTAGCGGGGGGGCTTGGGTATGAGCAGTTCTTC	CASSVAGGLGYEQFF
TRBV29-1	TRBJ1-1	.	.	TGCAGCGTTGAAGTCGGCACACAAGCTTTCTTT	CSVEVGTQAFF
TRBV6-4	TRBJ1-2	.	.	TGTGCCAGCCTCCCCGGGCCCTATGGCTACACCTTC	CASLPGPYGYTF
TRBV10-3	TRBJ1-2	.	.	TGTGCCATCAGTGAGTCGCAGGGACTGGGCTATGGCTACACCTTC	CAISESQGLGYGYTF
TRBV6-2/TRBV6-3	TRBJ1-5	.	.	TGTGCCAGCAGTTCTGAAGCGGACAGTCAGCCCCAGCATTTT	CASSSEADSQPQHF
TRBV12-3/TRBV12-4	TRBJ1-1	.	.	TGTGCCAGCAGGGCGGGGAACACTGAAGCTTTCTTT	CASRAGNTEAFF
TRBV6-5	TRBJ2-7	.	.	TGTGCCAGCAACCATAGACGGCTTGGCCACGAGCAGTACTTC	CASNHRRLGHEQYF
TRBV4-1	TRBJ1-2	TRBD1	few	TGCGCCAGCACTACCCCGGGACAGGGTTCTGGCTACACCTTC	CASTTPGQGSGYTF
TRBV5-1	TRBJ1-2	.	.	TGCGCCAGCAGCTCCCGACGGCCGGATGGCTACACCTTC	CASSSRRPDGYTF
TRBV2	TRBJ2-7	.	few	TGTGCCAGCAGCCGACAGCCAATAAGCTACGAGCAGTACTTC	CASSRQPISYEQYF
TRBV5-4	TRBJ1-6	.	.	TGTGCCAGCAGCTCCGGGACGGATAATTCACCCCTCCACTTT	CASSSGTDNSPLHF
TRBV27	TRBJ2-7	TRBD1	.	TGTGCCAGCAGACAGCCGGGACAGTCTGGGGAGCAGTACTTC	CASRQPGQSGEQYF
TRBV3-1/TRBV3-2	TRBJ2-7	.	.	TGTGCCAGCAGCCAAGGACTGGGTGGGTACGAGCAGTACTTC	CASSQGLGGYEQYF
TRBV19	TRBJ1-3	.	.	TGTGCCAGTAGTATCGACGGAAACACCATATATTTT	CASSIDGNTIYF
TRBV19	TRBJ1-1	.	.	TGTGCCAGTAGTATACCCCGTACGGGGACTGAAGCTTTCTTT	CASSIPRTGTEAFF
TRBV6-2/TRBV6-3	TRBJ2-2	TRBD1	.	TGTGCCAGCAGTTACCCGGGACAGACCAGGAACACCGGGGAGCTGTTTTTT	CASSYPGQTRNTGELFF
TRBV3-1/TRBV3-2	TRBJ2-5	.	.	TGTGCCAGCAGCCCAACAGGGTTGGAGACCCAGTACTTC	CASSPTGLETQYF
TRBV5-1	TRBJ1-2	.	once	TGCGCCAGCAGCGCCCCGACCGACCCCCCTAAGAAGACCTTC	CASSAPTDPPKKTF
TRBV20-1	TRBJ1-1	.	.	TGCAGTGCTGGGGACACTGAAGCTTTCTTT	CSAGDTEAFF
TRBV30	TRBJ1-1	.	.	TGTGCCTGGAAAGCCAGGGAAGCTGAAGCTTTCTTT	CAWKAREAEAFF
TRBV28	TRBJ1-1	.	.	TGTGCCAGCAGCAACCGTGCTGAAGCTTTCTTT	CASSNRAEAFF
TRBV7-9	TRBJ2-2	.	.	TGTGCCAGCAGCTTTGAAGGTCGCACCGGGGAGCTGTTTTTT	CASSFEGRTGELFF
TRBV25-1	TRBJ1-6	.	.	TGTGCCAGCAGTGATTCACCGGGGCCAACTTATAATTCACCCCTCCACTTT	CASSDSPGPTYNSPLHF
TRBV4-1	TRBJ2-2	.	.	TGCGCCAGCAGCCAAGCTTATGGGGCAGGGACCTCCGGGGAGCTGTTTTTT	CASSQAYGAGTSGELFF
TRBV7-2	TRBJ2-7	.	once	TGTGCCAGCAGCCGGGACATCACGGGCGAGCAGTACTTC	CASSRDITGEQYF
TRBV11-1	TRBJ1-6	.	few	TGTGCCACGCGGAGCTTAAATTCACCCCTCCACTTT	CATRSLNSPLHF
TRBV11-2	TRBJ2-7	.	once	TGTGCCAGCAGCCAAAAGGGGACGAACGAGCAGTACTTC	CASSQKGTNEQYF